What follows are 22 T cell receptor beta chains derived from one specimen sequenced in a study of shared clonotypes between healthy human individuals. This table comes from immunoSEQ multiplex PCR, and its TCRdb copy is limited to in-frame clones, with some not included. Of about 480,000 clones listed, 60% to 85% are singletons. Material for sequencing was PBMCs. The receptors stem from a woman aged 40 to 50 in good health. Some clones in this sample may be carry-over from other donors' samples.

The CDR3 coding sequence is TGTGCCAGCAGCTCCGGGACAACGAACACCGGGGAGCTGTTTTTT. Translation gives CASSSGTTNTGELFF. The chain combines TRBV7-9 with TRBJ2-2; a weak D match, TRBD1 (6 bases). Germline V gives CDR1 SEHNR, CDR2 FQNEAQ (reference sequence). Trimming shortened V by 4 bases and J by 0 bases, and 9 bases separated the two germline ends. The CDR3 is 15 amino acids.

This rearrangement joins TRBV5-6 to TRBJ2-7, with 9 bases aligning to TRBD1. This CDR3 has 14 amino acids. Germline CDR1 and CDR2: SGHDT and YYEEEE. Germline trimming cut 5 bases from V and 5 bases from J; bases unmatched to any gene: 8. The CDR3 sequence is CASRRQGEFHEQYF. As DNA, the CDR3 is TGTGCCAGCAGGCGACAGGGGGAGTTCCACGAGCAGTACTTC. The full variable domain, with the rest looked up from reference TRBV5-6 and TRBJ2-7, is DAGVTQSPTHLIKTRGQQVTLRCSPKSGHDTVSWYQQALGQGPQFIFQYYEEEERQRGNFPDRFSGHQFPNYSSELNVNALLLGDSALYLCASRRQGEFHEQYFGPGTRLTVT.

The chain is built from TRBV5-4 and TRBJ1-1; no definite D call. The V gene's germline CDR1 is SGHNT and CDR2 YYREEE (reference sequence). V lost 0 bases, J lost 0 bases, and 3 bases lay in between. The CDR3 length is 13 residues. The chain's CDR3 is CASSLEVNTEAFF. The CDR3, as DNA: TGTGCCAGCAGCTTGGAAGTGAACACTGAAGCTTTCTTT.

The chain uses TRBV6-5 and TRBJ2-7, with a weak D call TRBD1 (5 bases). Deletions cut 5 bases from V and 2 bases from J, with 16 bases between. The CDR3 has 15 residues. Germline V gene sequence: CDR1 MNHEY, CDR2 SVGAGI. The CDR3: CASSKGAPRTYEQYF. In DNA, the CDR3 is TGTGCCAGCAGTAAAGGGGCGCCTCGAACCTACGAGCAGTACTTC.

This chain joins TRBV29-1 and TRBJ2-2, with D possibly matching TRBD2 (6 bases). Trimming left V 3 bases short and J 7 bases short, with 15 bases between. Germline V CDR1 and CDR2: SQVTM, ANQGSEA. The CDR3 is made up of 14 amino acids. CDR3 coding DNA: TGCAGCGTTGAGGGTCGGGAGTGGGGCGGGGAGCTGTTTTTT. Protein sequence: CSVEGREWGGELFF.

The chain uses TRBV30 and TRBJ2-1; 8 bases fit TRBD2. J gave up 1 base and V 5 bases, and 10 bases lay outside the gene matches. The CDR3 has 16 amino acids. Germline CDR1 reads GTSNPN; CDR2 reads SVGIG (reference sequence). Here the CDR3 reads CAWGAQLAVSYNEQFF. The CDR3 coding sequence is TGTGCCTGGGGAGCACAACTAGCGGTTTCCTACAATGAGCAGTTCTTC.

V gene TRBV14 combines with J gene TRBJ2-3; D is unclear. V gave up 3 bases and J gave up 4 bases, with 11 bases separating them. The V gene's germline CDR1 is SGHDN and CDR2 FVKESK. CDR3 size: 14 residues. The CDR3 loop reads CASSHLGWADTQYF. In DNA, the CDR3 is TGTGCCAGCAGCCACTTAGGGTGGGCAGATACGCAGTATTTT.

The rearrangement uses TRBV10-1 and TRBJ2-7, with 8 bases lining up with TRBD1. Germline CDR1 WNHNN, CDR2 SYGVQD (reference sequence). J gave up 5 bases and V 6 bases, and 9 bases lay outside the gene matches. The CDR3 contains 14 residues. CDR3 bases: TGCGCCAGCAGCCGTACAGGGGGTTTAGACGAGCAGTACTTC. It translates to CASSRTGGLDEQYF.

The CDR3 DNA reads as TGTGCCAGCCGGCGGGAGACCCTAACCGGGGAGCTGTTTTTT. It codes for CASRRETLTGELFF. The chain recombines TRBV9 with TRBJ2-2; 7 bases fit TRBD2. Trimming took 7 bases from V and 5 from J; bases not matched to a gene: 8. The V gene's germline CDR1 is SGDLS and CDR2 YYNGEE. The CDR3 contains 14 residues.

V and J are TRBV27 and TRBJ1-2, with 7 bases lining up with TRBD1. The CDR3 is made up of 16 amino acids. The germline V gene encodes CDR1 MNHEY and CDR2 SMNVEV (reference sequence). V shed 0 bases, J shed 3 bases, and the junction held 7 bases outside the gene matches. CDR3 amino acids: CASSLSSQGGHYGYTF. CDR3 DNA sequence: TGTGCCAGCAGTTTATCGAGTCAGGGGGGCCACTATGGCTACACCTTC.

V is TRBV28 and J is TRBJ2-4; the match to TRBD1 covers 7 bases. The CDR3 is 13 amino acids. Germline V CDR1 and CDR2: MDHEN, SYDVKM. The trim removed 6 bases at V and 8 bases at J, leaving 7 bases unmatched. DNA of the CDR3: TGTGCCAGCAGCCTAGGGGGCCTGGACATTCAGTACTTC. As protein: CASSLGGLDIQYF.

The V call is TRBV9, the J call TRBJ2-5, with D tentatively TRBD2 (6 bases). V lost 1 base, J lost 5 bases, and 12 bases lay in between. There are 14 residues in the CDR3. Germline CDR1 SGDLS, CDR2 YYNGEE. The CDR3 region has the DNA TGTGCCAGCAGCGTAACCGGGAGCGGCGAGACCCAGTACTTC. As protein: CASSVTGSGETQYF.

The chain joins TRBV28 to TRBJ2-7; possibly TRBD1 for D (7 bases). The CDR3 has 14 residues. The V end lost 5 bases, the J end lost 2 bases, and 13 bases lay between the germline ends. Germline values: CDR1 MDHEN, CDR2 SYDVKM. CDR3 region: CASSQGGLTYEQYF. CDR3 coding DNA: TGTGCCAGCAGTCAGGGGGGACTTACCTACGAGCAGTACTTC.

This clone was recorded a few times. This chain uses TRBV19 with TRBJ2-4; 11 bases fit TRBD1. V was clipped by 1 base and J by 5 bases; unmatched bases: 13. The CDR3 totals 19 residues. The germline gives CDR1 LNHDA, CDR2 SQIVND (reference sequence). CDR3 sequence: CASSIAGQGAVGNENIQYF. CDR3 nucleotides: TGTGCCAGTAGTATAGCCGGACAGGGGGCGGTTGGAAACGAAAACATTCAGTACTTC.

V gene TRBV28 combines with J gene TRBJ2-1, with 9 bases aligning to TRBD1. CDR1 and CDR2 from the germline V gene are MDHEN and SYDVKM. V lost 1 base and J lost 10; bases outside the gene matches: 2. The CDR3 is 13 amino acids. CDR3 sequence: CASSLYRGREQFF. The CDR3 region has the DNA TGTGCCAGCAGTTTATACAGGGGGCGGGAGCAGTTCTTC.

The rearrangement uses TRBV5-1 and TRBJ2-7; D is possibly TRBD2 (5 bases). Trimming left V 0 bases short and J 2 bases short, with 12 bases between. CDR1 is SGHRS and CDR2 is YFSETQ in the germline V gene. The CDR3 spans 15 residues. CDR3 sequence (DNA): TGCGCCAGCAGCTTGGCAGCGGTGCCTCCCTACGAGCAGTACTTC. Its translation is CASSLAAVPPYEQYF.

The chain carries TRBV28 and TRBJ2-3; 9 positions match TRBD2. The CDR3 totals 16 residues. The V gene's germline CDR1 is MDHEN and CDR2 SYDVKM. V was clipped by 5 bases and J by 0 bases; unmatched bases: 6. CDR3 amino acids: CASSKAGGPSTDTQYF. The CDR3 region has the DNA TGTGCCAGCAGTAAAGCGGGAGGACCAAGCACAGATACGCAGTATTTT.

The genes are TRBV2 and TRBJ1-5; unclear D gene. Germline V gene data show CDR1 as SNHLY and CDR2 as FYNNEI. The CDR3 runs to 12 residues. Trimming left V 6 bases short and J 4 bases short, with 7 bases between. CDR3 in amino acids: CASRDPNQPQHF. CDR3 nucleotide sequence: TGTGCCAGCAGAGACCCAAATCAGCCCCAGCATTTT.

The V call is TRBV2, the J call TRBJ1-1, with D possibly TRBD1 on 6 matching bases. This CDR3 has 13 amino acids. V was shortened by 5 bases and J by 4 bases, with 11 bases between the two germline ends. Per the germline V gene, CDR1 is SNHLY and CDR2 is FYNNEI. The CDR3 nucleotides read TGTGCCAGCAGTTTGGGGGGCGGCACTGAAGCTTTCTTT. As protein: CASSLGGGTEAFF.

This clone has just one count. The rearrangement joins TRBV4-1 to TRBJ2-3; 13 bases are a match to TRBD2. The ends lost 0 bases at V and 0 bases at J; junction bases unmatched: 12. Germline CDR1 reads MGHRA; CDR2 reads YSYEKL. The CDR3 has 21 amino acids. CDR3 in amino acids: CASSQDQVLAGGFSSTDTQYF. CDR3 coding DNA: TGCGCCAGCAGCCAAGATCAAGTACTAGCGGGAGGGTTTTCTAGCACAGATACGCAGTATTTT.

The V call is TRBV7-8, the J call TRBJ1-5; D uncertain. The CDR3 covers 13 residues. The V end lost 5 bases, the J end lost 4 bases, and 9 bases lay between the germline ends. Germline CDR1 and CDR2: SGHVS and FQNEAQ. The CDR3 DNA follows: TGTGCCAGCAGCCCCGGACGGAATCAGCCCCAGCATTTT. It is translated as CASSPGRNQPQHF.

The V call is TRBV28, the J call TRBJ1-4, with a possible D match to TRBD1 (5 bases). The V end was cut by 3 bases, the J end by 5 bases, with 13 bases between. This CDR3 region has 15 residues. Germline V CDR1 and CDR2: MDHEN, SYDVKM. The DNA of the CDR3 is TGTGCCAGCAGTTTCCCGGGGGGGAGGAATGAAAAACTGTTTTTT. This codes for CASSFPGGRNEKLFF.